These 16 T cell receptor beta chains were all obtained from the same sample, sequenced in a study of cytomegalovirus exposure and HLA in healthy donors. The PCR made use of 60 Vbeta and 13 Jbeta primers. Profiled with immunoSEQ multiplex PCR; TCRdb holds only in-frame clones, not every one. This sample carries 140,000 to 150,000 clones, with 1.6% going to the ten biggest clones. Sequencing input: PBMCs. The receptors shown here come from a woman aged 45-60 years in good health and CMV-seronegative.

The rearrangement joins TRBV6-1 to TRBJ2-1, with 10 bases matching TRBD2. CDR1 and CDR2 from the germline V gene are MNHNS and SASEGT. Trimming removed 2 bases from V and 1 base from J; junction bases left unmatched: 8. CDR3 length: 18 residues. CDR3 loop: CASSERAGGPISYNEQFF. The CDR3 DNA reads TGTGCCAGCAGTGAACGAGCGGGGGGGCCAATATCCTACAATGAGCAGTTCTTC.

The chain is built from TRBV19 and TRBJ1-1; 12 positions match TRBD1. The V and J ends lost 3 bases and 6 bases, in that order; junction bases with no gene match: 8. The CDR3 runs to 16 residues. Looked up from germline, CDR1 is LNHDA and CDR2 is SQIVND (reference sequence). The CDR3 region is CASSIGTGGLLAEAFF. The CDR3 DNA sequence: TGTGCCAGTAGTATCGGGACAGGGGGCCTACTGGCTGAAGCTTTCTTT.

The chain is built from TRBV5-6 and TRBJ2-7; D is possibly TRBD1 (5 bases). Germline values: CDR1 SGHDT, CDR2 YYEEEE. The CDR3 covers 15 residues. The ends were cut back, 2 bases at V and 2 bases at J, with 14 bases in the middle. The CDR3 DNA follows: TGTGCCAGCAGCTTTTGGGGATGGGGCACCTACGAGCAGTACTTC. Protein sequence: CASSFWGWGTYEQYF.

This rearrangement joins TRBV2 to TRBJ1-4, with 7 nucleotides matching TRBD1. This CDR3 is 16 amino acids long. The V gene's germline CDR1 is SNHLY and CDR2 FYNNEI. The J segment lost 0 bases and the V segment lost 8 bases, leaving 9 bases of the junction unmatched. The CDR3 sequence is CASLTGAGATNEKLFF. The CDR3 region has the DNA TGTGCCAGCCTTACAGGGGCGGGTGCAACTAATGAAAAACTGTTTTTT. The whole variable domain, filled in from reference TRBV2 and TRBJ1-4, reads EPEVTQTPSHQVTQMGQEVILRCVPISNHLYFYWYRQILGQKVEFLVSFYNNEISEKSEIFDDQFSVERPDGSNFTLKIRSTKLEDSAMYFCASLTGAGATNEKLFFGSGTQLSVL.

V and J are TRBV28 and TRBJ2-1, with D perhaps matching TRBD2 (6 bases). Trimming took off 10 bases at V and 4 bases at J, with 17 bases between the two ends. Looked up from germline, CDR1 is MDHEN and CDR2 is SYDVKM. CDR3 length: 14 amino acids. CDR3 sequence: CATTLARHYNEQFF. In nucleotides, the CDR3 is TGTGCCACCACTCTAGCGCGCCATTACAATGAGCAGTTCTTC.

The CDR3 DNA is TGTGCCAGTAGTATGGGCACAGGGGCCAACACTGAAGCTTTCTTT. Protein sequence: CASSMGTGANTEAFF. This chain connects TRBV19 to TRBJ1-1; TRBD1 aligns across 7 bases. CDR1 and CDR2 (germline): LNHDA, SQIVND (reference sequence). The CDR3 totals 15 residues. Trimming at V came to 3 bases and at J to 2 bases, leaving 6 bases not matched to a gene.

CDR3 nucleotide sequence: TGCGCCAGCAGCTTGGCCGGCGGGACAGTTCAAGAGACCCAGTACTTC. This translates into CASSLAGGTVQETQYF. The rearrangement uses TRBV5-1 and TRBJ2-5, with D perhaps matching TRBD1 (7 bases). This CDR3 is built from 16 residues. Trimming removed 0 bases at V and 2 bases at J, with 14 bases between. Germline lookup yields CDR1 SGHRS and CDR2 YFSETQ.

The gene calls are TRBV10-1 and TRBJ2-5, with 10 bases identical to TRBD2. J was trimmed by 4 bases and V by 7 bases; bases with no gene match: 9. In germline, CDR1 is WNHNN, CDR2 SYGVQD (reference sequence). The CDR3 spans 15 residues. Here the CDR3 DNA reads TGCGCCAGCATTCAAACTAGCGGGGAAGGAGAGACCCAGTACTTC. Protein: CASIQTSGEGETQYF.

This chain joins TRBV9 and TRBJ2-7, with a possible D match to TRBD2 (6 bases). The germline V gene encodes CDR1 SGDLS and CDR2 YYNGEE. This CDR3 spans 17 amino acids. V was trimmed by 0 bases and J by 7 bases, leaving 23 bases between them. The CDR3 protein is CASSVGGNVLAGREQYF. DNA of the CDR3: TGTGCCAGCAGCGTAGGAGGGAATGTTTTGGCGGGGCGGGAGCAGTACTTC.

The chain carries TRBV5-6 and TRBJ1-1; D may be TRBD1 (5 bases). V was clipped by 0 bases and J by 1 base, with 10 bases between them. Germline CDR1 is SGHDT and CDR2 is YYEEEE. The CDR3 is 15 amino acids. CDR3 nucleotide sequence: TGTGCCAGCAGCTTGGTAACAGGTCCGAACACTGAAGCTTTCTTT. Translating gives CASSLVTGPNTEAFF.

This chain joins TRBV28 and TRBJ2-5; 7 nucleotides line up with TRBD1. The germline CDR1 and CDR2 sequences are MDHEN and SYDVKM. The junction had 11 bases not matched to a gene; V was cut back by 5 bases and J by 5 bases. The CDR3 has 15 residues. In DNA, the CDR3 is TGTGCCAGCAGTCCCCGGACAGGTTCGATTGAGACCCAGTACTTC. This translates into CASSPRTGSIETQYF. Drawing the rest from reference TRBV28 and TRBJ2-5, the complete variable domain is DVKVTQSSRYLVKRTGEKVFLECVQDMDHENMFWYRQDPGLGLRLIYFSYDVKMKEKGDIPEGYSVSREKKERFSLILESASTNQTSMYLCASSPRTGSIETQYFGPGTRLLVL.

The rearrangement uses TRBV30 and TRBJ2-1, with D maybe TRBD1 (6 bases). Germline assignment: CDR1 GTSNPN and CDR2 SVGIG (reference sequence). The CDR3 is made up of 13 amino acids. Trimming left V 0 bases short and J 7 bases short, with 10 bases between. CDR3 region: CAWSVQGPNEQFF. The CDR3 DNA follows: TGTGCCTGGAGTGTACAGGGACCTAATGAGCAGTTCTTC.

The chain couples TRBV6-6 to TRBJ1-4; D unclear. The CDR3 loop spans 15 amino acids. Trimming took off 0 bases at V and 4 bases at J, with 9 bases between the two ends. CDR1 and CDR2 from the germline V gene are MNHNY and SVGAGI (reference sequence). The CDR3 DNA sequence: TGTGCCAGCAGTTACTCCCGGGGATTTAATGAAAAACTGTTTTTT. Protein: CASSYSRGFNEKLFF.

This chain uses TRBV28 with TRBJ2-3; D is unresolved. V lost 7 bases and J 4 bases, leaving 9 bases between the germline ends. This CDR3 spans 12 amino acids. Germline CDR1 and CDR2: MDHEN and SYDVKM. CDR3 coding DNA: TGTGCCAGCATGACAAGGCCAGATACGCAGTATTTT. It encodes CASMTRPDTQYF.

V and J are TRBV5-1 and TRBJ1-4; tentatively, D is TRBD1 (6 bases). CDR1 and CDR2 from the germline V gene are SGHRS and YFSETQ. The CDR3 runs 15 residues. Trimming removed 3 bases from V and 4 bases from J, with 13 bases in between. CDR3 sequence: CASSSTGQVNEKLFF. For the CDR3, the DNA is TGCGCCAGCAGCTCGACGGGACAAGTTAATGAAAAACTGTTTTTT.

The chain joins TRBV5-1 to TRBJ2-3; 10 nucleotides align to TRBD2. Germline CDR1 and CDR2: SGHRS and YFSETQ. Trimming cost V 4 bases and J 6 bases; bases outside gene matches: 11. This CDR3 has 16 amino acids. The CDR3, as DNA: TGCGCCAGCAGCGGAAGCGGGAGGGCGGAGGGGGATACGCAGTATTTT. Amino acid sequence: CASSGSGRAEGDTQYF.